This T cell receptor beta chain is from a study of regulatory T cells in long-lasting Graves disease. The study's findings and limits: Shared public clonotypes totalled approximately 3,000 in persistent patients, compared with roughly 970 in new patients.

Germline CDR1 reads MDHEN; CDR2 reads SYDVKM. Trimming pared 3 bases from V and 5 bases from J, leaving 20 bases between. The CDR3 consists of 16 residues. Many counts were recorded for this clonotype. The antigen remains unidentified. Time point in this sample: persistent/refractory GD, antithyroid drugs over 5 years with positive TRAb. There was RNA extracted from PBMCs, and the TCR library was made from it. Tubes containing EDTA received nine milliliters of drawn peripheral blood. Through Arm-PCR of CDR3 regions and iRepertoire HTBI primers, TCR beta libraries were built. MiXCR was run by TCRdb on the multiplex PCR reads, yielding one entry per CDR3 protein. This table holds 300,000 to 350,000 distinct CDR3 sequences, roughly a fifth found once.

The sequencing used peripheral blood mononuclear cells (PBMCs), collected when the disease was refractory, from a patient treated with antithyroid drugs. This clonotype was obtained from a female donor with Graves disease. The chain recombines TRBV28 with TRBJ2-7, with D perhaps matching TRBD1 (7 bases). CDR3 nucleotide sequence: TGTGCCAGCAGTTTCCATTACAGGGGAGGTGGGGACGAGCAGTACTTC. Its translation is CASSFHYRGGGDEQYF.